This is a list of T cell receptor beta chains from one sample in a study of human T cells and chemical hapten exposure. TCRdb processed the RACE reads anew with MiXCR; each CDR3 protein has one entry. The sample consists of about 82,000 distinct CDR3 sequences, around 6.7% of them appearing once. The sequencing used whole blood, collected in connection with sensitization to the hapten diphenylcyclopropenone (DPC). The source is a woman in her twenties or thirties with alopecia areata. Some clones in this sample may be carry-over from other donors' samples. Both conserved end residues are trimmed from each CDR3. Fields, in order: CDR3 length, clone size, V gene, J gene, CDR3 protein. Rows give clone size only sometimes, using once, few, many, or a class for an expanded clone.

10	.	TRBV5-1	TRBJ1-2	ASRSGQGGYT
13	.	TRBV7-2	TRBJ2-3	ASSLASVITDTQY
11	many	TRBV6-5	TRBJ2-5	ASHRGRRETQY
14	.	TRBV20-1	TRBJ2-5	SARLLAGGPQETQY
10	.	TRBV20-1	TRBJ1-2	SASDRGTGYT
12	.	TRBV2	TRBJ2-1	ASRIAGVYNEQF
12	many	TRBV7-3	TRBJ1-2	ASSLTGSEGGYT
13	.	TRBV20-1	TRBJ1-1	SALKTGDSNTEAF
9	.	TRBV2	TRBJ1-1	ASSFPGEAF
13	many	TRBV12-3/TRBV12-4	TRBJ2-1	ASSLRDGAYNEQF
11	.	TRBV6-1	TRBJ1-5	ASRPNPNQPQH
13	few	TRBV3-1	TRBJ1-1	ASSLRRGLGTEAF
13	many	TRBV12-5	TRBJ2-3	ASGLRGLARDTQY
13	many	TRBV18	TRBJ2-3	ASSPQGILTDTQY
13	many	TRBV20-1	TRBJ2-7	SASILGQDIYEQY
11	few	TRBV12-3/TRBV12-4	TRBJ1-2	ASSRRTDYGYT
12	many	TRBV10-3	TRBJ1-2	AISKDSHNYGYT
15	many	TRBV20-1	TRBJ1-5	SARVHRGGDSNQPQH
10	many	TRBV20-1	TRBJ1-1	SATYGGFEAF
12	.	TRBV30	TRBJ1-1	AWSPGQGNTEAF
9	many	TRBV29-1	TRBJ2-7	SVGTDYEQY
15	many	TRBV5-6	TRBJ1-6	ASSWRPTGRNNSPLH
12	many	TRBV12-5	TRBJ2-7	ASGLVGGVNEQY
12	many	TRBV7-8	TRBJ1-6	ASSLVSGDSPLH
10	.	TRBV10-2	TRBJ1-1	ASIGDRTEAF
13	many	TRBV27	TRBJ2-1	ASSFGGGGYNEQF
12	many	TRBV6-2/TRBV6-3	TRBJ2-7	ASRGLGSSYEQY
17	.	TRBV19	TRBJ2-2	ASSIPWGAGSLNTGELF
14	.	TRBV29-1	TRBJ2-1	SVESQRGGSYNEQF
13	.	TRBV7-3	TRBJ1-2	ASSPGQGGPYGYT
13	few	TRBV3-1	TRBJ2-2	ASSLLSGVDGELF
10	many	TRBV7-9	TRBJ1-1	ASSLEYTEAF
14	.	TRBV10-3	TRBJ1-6	AISESAGRGNSPLH
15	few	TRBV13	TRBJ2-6	ASSLDRGDSGANVLT
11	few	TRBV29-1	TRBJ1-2	SSRGPVNYGYT
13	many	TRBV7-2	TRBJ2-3	ASSLENGGAYTQY
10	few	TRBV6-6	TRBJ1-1	ASTSWEAEAF
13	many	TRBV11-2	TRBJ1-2	ASSFPLDRLEGYT
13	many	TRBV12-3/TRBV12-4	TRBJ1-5	ASSPDGAANQPQH
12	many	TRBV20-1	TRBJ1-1	SAVPRVMNTEAF
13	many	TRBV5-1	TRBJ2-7	ASSLVEGLSYEQY
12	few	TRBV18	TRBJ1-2	ASSPARDLYGYT
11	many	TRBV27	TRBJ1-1	ASSSPQGSIAF
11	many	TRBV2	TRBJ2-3	ASVGRSTDTQY
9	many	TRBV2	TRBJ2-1	ASRGDSEQF
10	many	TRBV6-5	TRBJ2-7	ASRDNAYEQY
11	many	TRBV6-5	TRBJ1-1	ASRNDGATEAF